Each of the 2 T cell receptor beta chains below was sequenced from the same sample in a study of T cells in localized non-small cell lung cancer. Sequenced by immunoSEQ multiplex PCR; TCRdb stores in-frame clones only, minus some. This sample has about 62,000 clones, with roughly 76% found just once. This specimen was PBMCs, taken before any cancer treatment. These receptors originate from a man aged 40-75 years with stage II lung adenocarcinoma.

This sequence joins TRBV5-6 and TRBJ2-1; TRBD2 matches 9 bases. CDR1 is SGHDT and CDR2 is YYEEEE in the germline V gene. Losses at the gene ends were 2 bases for V and 14 bases for J; bases not matched to a gene: 2. This CDR3 spans 11 amino acids. CDR3 residues: CASSLRTSEFF. Here the CDR3 DNA reads TGTGCCAGCAGCTTACGGACTAGCGAGTTCTTC.

The CDR3 DNA sequence: TGTGCCATCAGTGCCCTCCAGGATGAAGCTTTCTTT. Its protein product is CAISALQDEAFF. This chain connects TRBV10-3 to TRBJ1-1; D gene unclear. V lost 4 bases and J lost 7, with 10 bases in between. CDR1 is ENHRY, CDR2 SYGVKD, per germline. CDR3 size: 12 residues.